Below, 29 T cell receptor beta chains from the same sample are listed, as sequenced in a study of regulatory T cells in long-lasting Graves disease. According to the study, TCR beta libraries were built with iRepertoire HTBI primers and CDR3-region Arm-PCR. MiXCR, applied by TCRdb to the multiplex PCR reads, yields one record per CDR3 protein. The top ten clones hold 8% to 10% of a sample with more than 450,000 distinct CDR3 sequences, about 11% of them seen once. Indicated time point: newly diagnosed GD, antithyroid drugs for less than 3 months. Extracted RNA from PBMCs served as the source of the TCR library. The same specimen was also included in a second study, on T cells in Graves' hyperthyroidism and ophthalmopathy.

Here the sequenced sample was peripheral blood mononuclear cells (PBMCs), taken at new diagnosis, from a patient treated with antithyroid drugs. The receptors derive from a woman aged 25 to 39 with Graves disease.

This clonotype was recorded a few times. This chain joins TRBV19 and TRBJ2-1, with no clear D. Germline V gene lookup returns CDR1 LNHDA and CDR2 SQIVND (reference sequence). Trimming removed 7 bases at V and 5 bases at J, with 21 bases between. The CDR3 totals 16 residues. The CDR3 coding sequence is TGTGCCAGTAACCCCGGCCGAGGCCCGGTTAACAATGAGCAGTTCTTC. This translates into CASNPGRGPVNNEQFF.

There are many counts of this clonotype. The CDR3 loop is CSVGRGFSDEQFF. CDR3 bases: TGCAGCGTCGGGAGGGGTTTTTCGGATGAGCAGTTCTTC. The chain employs TRBV29-1 and TRBJ2-1; 8 bases are a match to TRBD2. The CDR3 loop spans 13 amino acids. Germline CDR1 reads SQVTM; CDR2 reads ANQGSEA. The V and J ends lost 6 bases and 8 bases, in that order; junction bases with no gene match: 9.

The sample holds many counts of this clonotype. The chain is built from TRBV12-3 or TRBV12-4 and TRBJ2-4, with 7 positions matching TRBD2. The V segment lost 3 bases and the J segment 1 base; nucleotides outside the gene matches: 3. The CDR3 covers 15 residues. The CDR3: CASSFLSGAKNIQYF. The CDR3, as DNA: TGTGCCAGCAGTTTCCTTAGCGGGGCCAAAAACATTCAGTACTTC.

This clonotype was counted a few times. The chain combines TRBV20-1 with TRBJ2-1; D unresolved. V lost 4 bases and J lost 2, with 12 bases in between. The V gene's germline CDR1 is DFQATT and CDR2 SNEGSKA (reference sequence). The CDR3 sequence is 14 residues long. CDR3 sequence reads: CSAKGRSAYNEQFF. In DNA, the CDR3 is TGCAGTGCTAAGGGCAGGAGCGCCTACAATGAGCAGTTCTTC.

The sample holds many counts of this clonotype. J is TRBJ1-5 and V is TRBV20-1; no clear D gene. Germline assignment: CDR1 DFQATT and CDR2 SNEGSKA (reference sequence). The ends were cut back, 5 bases at V and 3 bases at J, with 11 bases in the middle. This CDR3 region has 13 residues. The CDR3 DNA sequence: TGCAGTGCTTTCCGAGACACCAATCAGCCCCAGCATTTT. Its translation: CSAFRDTNQPQHF.

In its sample, this clonotype was seen a few times. This CDR3 is CASSSAGTGNHEQYF. DNA of the CDR3: TGTGCCAGCAGCTCCGCCGGGACAGGGAACCACGAGCAGTACTTC. The chain uses TRBV5-5 and TRBJ2-7, with TRBD1 matching 9 bases. CDR1 and CDR2 from the germline V gene are SGHKS and YYEKEE (reference sequence). The CDR3 is made up of 15 amino acids. Trimming removed 3 bases from V and 5 bases from J; junction bases left unmatched: 9. Drawing the rest from reference TRBV5-5 and TRBJ2-7, the complete variable domain is DAGVTQSPTHLIKTRGQQVTLRCSPISGHKSVSWYQQVLGQGPQFIFQYYEKEERGRGNFPDRFSARQFPNYSSELNVNALLLGDSALYLCASSSAGTGNHEQYFGPGTRLTVT.

This clonotype was seen ten or more times. This sequence joins TRBV18 and TRBJ2-7; D is uncertain. CDR1 is KGHSH, CDR2 LQKENI, per germline. Trimming stripped 3 bases from V and 3 bases from J, with 9 bases between. This CDR3 spans 13 amino acids. In DNA form, the CDR3 reads TGTGCCAGCTCACCTACACAAAACTACGAGCAGTACTTC. Encoded protein: CASSPTQNYEQYF.

This clonotype was detected ten times or more. The gene calls are TRBV28 and TRBJ1-1; D is possibly TRBD1 (6 bases). With 0 bases removed from V and 0 bases from J, the gap between germline ends came to 8 bases. Germline CDR1 MDHEN, CDR2 SYDVKM. The CDR3 loop spans 15 amino acids. CDR3 in DNA: TGTGCCAGCAGTTTATGGAGGACAGTGAACACTGAAGCTTTCTTT. Translated, it gives CASSLWRTVNTEAFF.

This clonotype was observed a few times. CDR3 region: CASSPYSHNEQFF. The CDR3 coding sequence is TGTGCCAGCAGCCCTTATTCCCACAATGAGCAGTTCTTC. The chain links TRBV6-1 to TRBJ2-1; D call uncertain. The CDR3 totals 13 residues. Trimming stripped 6 bases from V and 5 bases from J, with 11 bases between. In germline, CDR1 is MNHNS, CDR2 SASEGT.

The chain couples TRBV19 to TRBJ1-1, with a possible D match to TRBD1 (6 bases). CDR1 and CDR2 from the germline V gene are LNHDA and SQIVND (reference sequence). CDR3 size: 14 residues. The ends were cut back, 6 bases at V and 10 bases at J, with 21 bases in the middle. This chain's CDR3 is CASRTGPGALAAFF. DNA of the CDR3: TGTGCCAGTAGGACCGGTCCAGGGGCCCTTGCAGCTTTCTTT.

The chain uses TRBV11-2 and TRBJ2-7; D may be TRBD2 (6 bases). Germline CDR1 reads SGHAT; CDR2 reads FQNNGV. This CDR3 is 11 amino acids long. Trimming shortened V by 5 bases and J by 11 bases, and 13 bases separated the two germline ends. The CDR3 spells CASSPGRREYF. Here the CDR3 DNA reads TGTGCCAGCAGCCCCGGTAGGAGGGAGTACTTC.

This clonotype was seen repeatedly, ten times or more. The chain uses TRBV4-3 and TRBJ1-6, with D possibly being TRBD1 (5 bases). Germline V gene data show CDR1 as LGHNA and CDR2 as YSLEER. The V gene lost 4 bases and the J gene lost 7 bases, with 8 bases spanning the gap. There are 13 residues in the CDR3. CDR3: CASSLQDNSPLHF. The CDR3 DNA reads as TGCGCCAGCAGCCTACAGGACAATTCACCCCTCCACTTT.

This clonotype was recorded many times. The chain links TRBV28 to TRBJ1-2; maybe TRBD1 (5 bases). V lost 6 bases and J lost 2, with 16 bases in between. The CDR3 totals 15 residues. Germline CDR1 MDHEN, CDR2 SYDVKM. The CDR3 here is CASRPGTMPNYGYTF. DNA for the CDR3: TGTGCCAGCAGGCCTGGGACTATGCCCAACTATGGCTACACCTTC.

As concerns this clonotype: One end of the junction varies from germline; a read error may be responsible. The CDR3 loop is CASSPTLEAPIF. As DNA, the CDR3 is TGTGCCAGCTCACCCACTTTGGAGGCACCTATCTTC. The rearrangement joins TRBV18 to TRBJ1-2; no clear D. The CDR3 consists of 12 residues. Germline V lookup: CDR1 KGHSH, CDR2 LQKENI.

This clonotype came up a few times. The chain couples TRBV11-2 to TRBJ1-6; D not resolved. Trimming took 5 bases from V and 10 from J, leaving 15 bases between them. CDR1 is SGHAT, CDR2 FQNNGV, per germline. This CDR3 spans 14 amino acids. CDR3 sequence reads: CASSQARLGSPLHF. The CDR3 DNA follows: TGTGCCAGCAGCCAAGCCAGGCTGGGGTCACCCCTCCACTTT.

This chain's CDR3 is CASSPTPTGWDTEAFF. CDR3 DNA sequence: TGCGCCAGCAGCCCAACCCCGACAGGATGGGACACTGAAGCTTTCTTT. The chain uses TRBV5-1 and TRBJ1-1, with a tentative D call TRBD1 (6 bases). The CDR3 spans 16 residues. CDR1 SGHRS and CDR2 YFSETQ come from the germline V gene. V was pared by 4 bases and J by 3 bases, with 19 bases between.

This clonotype appeared many times. This chain uses TRBV28 with TRBJ2-1; no definite D call. The length of the CDR3 is 10 residues. The germline V and J ends were trimmed by 3 bases and 8 bases, with 2 bases remaining between them. Germline V gives CDR1 MDHEN, CDR2 SYDVKM. DNA of the CDR3: TGTGCCAGCAGTTTGGATGAGCAGTTCTTC. Translating gives CASSLDEQFF. Drawing the rest from reference TRBV28 and TRBJ2-1, the complete variable domain is DVKVTQSSRYLVKRTGEKVFLECVQDMDHENMFWYRQDPGLGLRLIYFSYDVKMKEKGDIPEGYSVSREKKERFSLILESASTNQTSMYLCASSLDEQFFGPGTRLTVL.

This chain links TRBV15 with TRBJ1-2, with 9 positions matching TRBD1. Trimming took 0 bases from V and 6 from J; bases not matched to a gene: 2. CDR3 length: 14 residues. CDR1 LNHNV and CDR2 YYDKDF come from the germline V gene (reference sequence). This CDR3 reads CATSRDTGGNGYTF. The CDR3 DNA is TGTGCCACCAGCAGAGATACAGGGGGCAATGGCTACACCTTC.

This clonotype was seen ten or more times. This rearrangement joins TRBV11-2 to TRBJ2-6; D gene uncertain. V was cut by 7 bases and J by 2 bases, with 9 bases left in between. Germline V gives CDR1 SGHAT, CDR2 FQNNGV. This CDR3 contains 14 residues. CDR3: CASTLGAGANVLTF. Written as DNA, the CDR3 is TGTGCCAGCACCCTCGGCGCTGGGGCCAACGTCCTGACTTTC.

This clonotype was found many times. The rearrangement links TRBV11-2 to TRBJ2-1, with 8 bases fitting TRBD1. CDR3 length equals 15 residues. V lost 3 bases, J lost 3 bases, and 4 bases stayed unmatched. Germline loops: CDR1 SGHAT, CDR2 FQNNGV. CDR3 loop: CASSFMGQVYNEQFF. In DNA, the CDR3 is TGTGCCAGCAGCTTCATGGGACAGGTCTACAATGAGCAGTTCTTC.

This clonotype was found many times. The J gene is TRBJ2-7, the V gene TRBV2; D remains ambiguous. This CDR3 is built from 11 residues. CDR1 is SNHLY and CDR2 is FYNNEI in the germline V gene. Trimming removed 2 bases from V and 12 bases from J, with 11 bases in between. DNA of the CDR3: TGTGCCAGCAGTGAATTCAGTAGGTCGTACTTC. This codes for CASSEFSRSYF. Variable domain in full (rest from reference TRBV2 and TRBJ2-7): EPEVTQTPSHQVTQMGQEVILRCVPISNHLYFYWYRQILGQKVEFLVSFYNNEISEKSEIFDDQFSVERPDGSNFTLKIRSTKLEDSAMYFCASSEFSRSYFGPGTRLTVT.

The CDR3 is CASSPQWISGSLPGTQYF. The DNA of the CDR3 is TGTGCCAGCAGTCCCCAATGGATTAGCGGGAGCCTCCCAGGTACGCAGTATTTT. The chain uses TRBV27 and TRBJ2-3, with 9 bases lining up with TRBD2. After removal of 5 bases from V and 8 bases from J, the junction contained 20 bases not matched to a gene. This CDR3 is built from 18 residues. Germline CDR1 and CDR2: MNHEY and SMNVEV (reference sequence).

This clonotype was recorded many times. This rearrangement joins TRBV20-1 to TRBJ1-6; 8 nucleotides match TRBD1. The CDR3 spans 15 residues. Germline V gene sequence: CDR1 DFQATT, CDR2 SNEGSKA (reference sequence). The J segment lost 0 bases and the V segment lost 6 bases, leaving 4 bases of the junction unmatched. The DNA of the CDR3 is TGCAGTGCACAGACAGGGGCCTCCTATAATTCACCCCTCCACTTT. Residues: CSAQTGASYNSPLHF.

This clonotype was found many times. The chain is built from TRBV7-2 and TRBJ2-7; the match to TRBD2 covers 12 bases. Germline lookup yields CDR1 SGHTA and CDR2 FQGNSA. J gave up 4 bases and V 1 base, and 5 bases lay outside the gene matches. There are 16 residues in the CDR3. CDR3 coding DNA: TGTGCCAGCAGCTTAGGAGGGCTAGCGGGAGGGTACGAGCAGTACTTC. It yields the protein CASSLGGLAGGYEQYF.

In this sample, this clonotype turned up many times. The chain has TRBV11-3 and TRBJ2-1, with TRBD1 matching 7 bases. After removal of 5 bases from V and 4 bases from J, the junction contained 8 bases not matched to a gene. The CDR3 sequence is 15 residues long. CDR1 and CDR2 (germline): SGHNT, YENEEA. The CDR3 sequence is CASSRNTGAYNEQFF. CDR3 nucleotides: TGTGCCAGCAGCCGGAATACAGGGGCTTACAATGAGCAGTTCTTC.

This clonotype has ten or more counts. This sequence joins TRBV28 and TRBJ1-4; D remains ambiguous. There are 14 residues in the CDR3. Germline CDR1 is MDHEN and CDR2 is SYDVKM. V was shortened by 6 bases and J by 5 bases, with 13 bases between the two germline ends. The CDR3 loop reads CASRYYGVNEKLFF. The CDR3 DNA reads as TGTGCCAGCAGATATTATGGGGTGAATGAAAAACTGTTTTTT.

V gene TRBV5-6 combines with J gene TRBJ2-3; 9 nucleotides align to TRBD1. With 2 bases clipped from V and 0 bases from J, the junction kept 7 bases outside the gene matches. The V gene's germline CDR1 is SGHDT and CDR2 YYEEEE. There are 17 residues in the CDR3. The CDR3 here is CASSLPTGGTSTDTQYF. CDR3 sequence (DNA): TGTGCCAGCAGCTTACCGACAGGGGGTACTAGCACAGATACGCAGTATTTT.

The chain uses TRBV11-2 and TRBJ2-7; 7 bases are shared with TRBD1. The V and J ends lost 5 bases and 4 bases, in that order; junction bases with no gene match: 11. The V gene's germline CDR1 is SGHAT and CDR2 FQNNGV. CDR3 length: 15 amino acids. The chain's CDR3 is CASSPGTDLRYEQYF. The CDR3, as DNA: TGTGCCAGCAGCCCAGGGACAGATTTGAGGTACGAGCAGTACTTC. The whole variable domain, filled in from reference TRBV11-2 and TRBJ2-7, reads EAGVAQSPRYKIIEKRQSVAFWCNPISGHATLYWYQQILGQGPKLLIQFQNNGVVDDSQLPKDRFSAERLKGVDSTLKIQPAKLEDSAVYLCASSPGTDLRYEQYFGPGTRLTVT.

A word on this clonotype: A much more abundant neighbour one base away suggests this may be a read error. The rearrangement uses TRBV11-3 and TRBJ1-1; D unresolved. The CDR3 is 11 amino acids. Germline-derived CDR1 and CDR2 are SGHNT and YENEEA. Here the CDR3 reads CVSSQNTEAFF. The CDR3 bases are TGTGTCAGCAGTCAGAACACTGAAGCTTTCTTT.